These 12 T cell receptor beta chains share one sample of origin, sequenced in a study of shared clonotypes between healthy human individuals. Clones were read by immunoSEQ multiplex PCR, and TCRdb kept only the in-frame ones, dropping some. This sample has 2 million to 2.5 million clones, with around 95% found just once. The sample was naive CD4+ T cells sorted from blood. Regarding subset: CD45RA+ positively selected. The receptors shown here come from a man aged 18 to 30 in good health.

V and J are TRBV5-1 and TRBJ1-1; tentative D call: TRBD1 (5 bases). Germline lookup yields CDR1 SGHRS and CDR2 YFSETQ. CDR3 length: 13 amino acids. Trimming stripped 4 bases from V and 8 bases from J, with 15 bases between. In DNA, the CDR3 is TGCGCCAGCAGCCCCGGGGGAATCGGCGAAGCTTTCTTT. This codes for CASSPGGIGEAFF.

CDR3 coding DNA: TGTGCCAGCAGCGCACAGGGGCACACTGAAGCTTTCTTT. Translation: CASSAQGHTEAFF. V and J are TRBV9 and TRBJ1-1; 7 bases match TRBD1. The CDR3 spans 13 residues. The germline CDR1 and CDR2 sequences are SGDLS and YYNGEE. V was clipped by 3 bases and J by 3 bases; unmatched bases: 2.

This chain connects TRBV19 to TRBJ2-5; D perhaps matches TRBD1 (6 bases). CDR1 LNHDA and CDR2 SQIVND come from the germline V gene (reference sequence). The V end was cut by 5 bases, the J end by 7 bases, with 14 bases between. CDR3 size: 13 residues. Here the CDR3 reads CASSSDSPRTQYF. In DNA, the CDR3 is TGTGCCAGTAGTTCGGACAGCCCACGGACCCAGTACTTC.

The V and J genes are TRBV2 and TRBJ1-2, with D possibly being TRBD1 (5 bases). V shed 7 bases and J shed 4 bases, with 13 bases lying between them. In germline, CDR1 is SNHLY, CDR2 FYNNEI. The CDR3 extends over 13 amino acids. The CDR3 region is CASNLGVSYGYTF. CDR3 bases: TGTGCCAGCAACCTGGGGGTGAGCTATGGCTACACCTTC.

The J gene is TRBJ1-1, the V gene TRBV7-9; TRBD1 agrees at 7 bases. Germline-derived CDR1 and CDR2 are SEHNR and FQNEAQ (reference sequence). J gave up 6 bases and V 3 bases, and 4 bases lay outside the gene matches. The CDR3 loop spans 13 amino acids. The CDR3 is CASSFDRAAEAFF. The DNA of the CDR3 is TGTGCCAGCAGCTTCGACAGGGCGGCTGAAGCTTTCTTT.

The V and J genes are TRBV6-4 and TRBJ2-2; D remains unclear. Germline V gene sequence: CDR1 MRHNA, CDR2 SNTAGT. This CDR3 has 14 amino acids. Trimming took 5 bases from V and 5 from J, leaving 12 bases between them. The CDR3 spells CASSSHLGTGELFF. The CDR3 DNA reads as TGTGCCAGCAGTAGTCATCTCGGAACCGGGGAGCTGTTTTTT.

On this clone itself: The same CDR3 arises from other DNA sequences in this sample as well. This chain links TRBV5-1 with TRBJ1-1, with D unclear. Germline V gene sequence: CDR1 SGHRS, CDR2 YFSETQ. This CDR3 is built from 11 residues. The V end was cut by 3 bases, the J end by 3 bases, with 3 bases between. Here the CDR3 reads CASSSDTEAFF. In DNA, the CDR3 is TGCGCCAGCAGCTCGGACACTGAAGCTTTCTTT.

The rearrangement links TRBV11-2 to TRBJ1-6; D ambiguous. Per the germline V gene, CDR1 is SGHAT and CDR2 is FQNNGV. The CDR3 loop spans 14 amino acids. V lost 1 base to trimming and J lost 7 bases, with 8 bases between them. The CDR3 DNA reads as TGTGCCAGCAGCTTAGTGTACGGAAATTCACCCCTCCACTTT. Translating gives CASSLVYGNSPLHF. The whole variable domain, filled in from reference TRBV11-2 and TRBJ1-6, reads EAGVAQSPRYKIIEKRQSVAFWCNPISGHATLYWYQQILGQGPKLLIQFQNNGVVDDSQLPKDRFSAERLKGVDSTLKIQPAKLEDSAVYLCASSLVYGNSPLHFGNGTRLTVT.

The chain has TRBV5-4 and TRBJ2-1; 8 bases agree with TRBD2. Germline V gene sequence: CDR1 SGHNT, CDR2 YYREEE (reference sequence). The CDR3 extends over 17 amino acids. The trim removed 0 bases at V and 6 bases at J, leaving 11 bases unmatched. This CDR3 reads CASSLERGTSGINEQFF. CDR3 DNA sequence: TGTGCCAGCAGCTTGGAGCGAGGAACTAGCGGAATCAATGAGCAGTTCTTC. The variable domain in full, completed from reference TRBV5-4 and TRBJ2-1, reads ETGVTQSPTHLIKTRGQQVTLRCSSQSGHNTVSWYQQALGQGPQFIFQYYREEENGRGNFPPRFSGLQFPNYSSELNVNALELDDSALYLCASSLERGTSGINEQFFGPGTRLTVL.

This chain links TRBV6-5 with TRBJ2-1; D perhaps matches TRBD2 (6 bases). The V gene lost 7 bases and the J gene lost 6 bases, with 13 bases spanning the gap. CDR1 and CDR2 (germline): MNHEY, SVGAGI. The CDR3 is 13 residues long. The CDR3 DNA sequence: TGTGCCAGCATCCCAGCGGGCGCCAATGAGCAGTTCTTC. Translation: CASIPAGANEQFF.

The chain uses TRBV30 and TRBJ1-4, with D unclear. V was shortened by 2 bases and J by 12 bases, with 16 bases between the two germline ends. CDR1 and CDR2 from the germline V gene are GTSNPN and SVGIG (reference sequence). This CDR3 has 13 residues. DNA for the CDR3: TGTGCCTGGAGTAACTTCCCGGGAGGCGAACTGTTTTTT. Its protein product is CAWSNFPGGELFF.

V usage is TRBV18 and J usage is TRBJ2-1; 10 nucleotides align to TRBD2. Germline CDR1 KGHSH, CDR2 LQKENI. Trimming cost V 1 base and J 3 bases; bases outside gene matches: 3. The CDR3 length is 16 residues. In DNA, the CDR3 is TGTGCCAGCTCACCACGGACTAGCGGTTTCTACAATGAGCAGTTCTTC. Translating it yields CASSPRTSGFYNEQFF.